These 30 T cell receptor beta chains came from one sample sequenced in a study of Graves' ophthalmopathy and Graves' hyperthyroidism. CDR3 regions of TCR beta were amplified from RNA transcripts. HTBI primers served in a first-round RT-PCR, which a second-round multiplex PCR followed. Via MiXCR, TCRdb re-called the multiplex PCR reads, giving one row per CDR3 protein. The data show around 1,000,000 distinct CDR3 sequences, about 36% seen once. Material: peripheral blood or thyroid tissue (not recorded which). These receptors all stem from an adult man with Graves' hyperthyroidism.

The sample holds a few counts of this clonotype. The V call is TRBV5-4, the J call TRBJ1-4; D gene uncertain. CDR3 length equals 14 residues. Trimming took 0 bases from V and 8 from J, leaving 11 bases between them. Looked up from germline, CDR1 is SGHNT and CDR2 is YYREEE (reference sequence). The CDR3: CASSLEGRAEKLFF. The CDR3 DNA sequence: TGTGCCAGCAGCTTGGAAGGGCGTGCGGAAAAACTGTTTTTT.

The V call is TRBV9, the J call TRBJ1-3; the D gene is possibly TRBD1 (6 bases). This CDR3 has 16 amino acids. The V end lost 2 bases, the J end lost 2 bases, and 14 bases lay between the germline ends. From germline, CDR1 is SGDLS and CDR2 YYNGEE. The CDR3 region has the DNA TGTGCCAGCAGCGTGGGGACATTGGTAGCTGGAAACACCATATATTTT. Translation gives CASSVGTLVAGNTIYF.

The rearrangement joins TRBV30 to TRBJ2-7, with 8 positions matching TRBD1. The CDR3 is made up of 13 amino acids. Per germline, CDR1 GTSNPN and CDR2 SVGIG (reference sequence). V was pared by 5 bases and J by 2 bases, with 5 bases of the junction left unmatched. The chain's CDR3 is CAWGQGDPYEQYF. The CDR3 region has the DNA TGTGCCTGGGGACAGGGCGACCCCTACGAGCAGTACTTC.

With regard to this clonotype: A much more abundant neighbour one base away suggests this may be a read error. The V and J genes are TRBV2 and TRBJ1-1, with D unclear. Trimming pared 4 bases from V and 8 bases from J, leaving 11 bases between. The CDR3 is 12 amino acids. The germline CDR1 and CDR2 sequences are SNHLY and FYNNEI. The CDR3 here is CASSGLALEAFF. The CDR3 DNA sequence: TGTGCCAGCAGTGGCTTGGCCCTCGAAGCTTTCTTT.

Concerning this clonotype itself: A much larger clone lies a single base off, so this may be a read error. This chain connects TRBV2 to TRBJ2-3, with D unresolved. The CDR3 has 12 residues. Deletions cut 4 bases from V and 10 bases from J, with 12 bases between. Germline assignment: CDR1 SNHLY and CDR2 FYNNEI. CDR3 region: CASSGTVPSQYF. The DNA for the CDR3 is TGTGCCAGCAGTGGGACGGTTCCTTCGCAGTATTTT.

V gene TRBV2 combines with J gene TRBJ1-2; no definite D call. This CDR3 has 13 residues. Deletions cut 5 bases from V and 6 bases from J, with 13 bases between. Looked up from germline, CDR1 is SNHLY and CDR2 is FYNNEI. Here the CDR3 DNA reads TGTGCCAGCAGTAGGCTCCTCGGGGATGGCTACACCTTC. It is translated as CASSRLLGDGYTF.

A note on this clonotype: As the CDR3 is not closed by the conserved phenylalanine or tryptophan, this likely results from a read error. It is unclear where the CDR3 begins or ends on the DNA, so no DNA is shown, and the CDR3 is as TCRdb lists it. The chain carries TRBV7-2 and TRBJ2-6. CDR1 SGHTA and CDR2 FQGNSA come from the germline V gene. 10 amino acids form the CDR3, both terminal residues included. The CDR3 loop is CASSPTHSIP.

As regards this clonotype: The junction does not match germline at one end; this may be a read error. The J gene is TRBJ1-1, the V gene TRBV6-5; TRBD1 is a possible D gene (6 bases). The CDR3 has 14 residues. Germline lookup yields CDR1 MNHEY and CDR2 SVGAGI. The CDR3: CAGSSGQLNTEAFF. The CDR3 DNA sequence: TGTGCCGGCAGTTCGGGACAACTGAACACTGAAGCTTTCTTT.

The gene calls are TRBV2 and TRBJ1-4; the D gene is possibly TRBD1 (5 bases). This CDR3 has 16 residues. Germline V gene sequence: CDR1 SNHLY, CDR2 FYNNEI. Trimming took off 8 bases at V and 0 bases at J, with 16 bases between the two ends. CDR3 protein: CASRQPGDATNEKLFF. The CDR3 bases are TGTGCCAGCCGACAACCCGGGGACGCAACTAATGAAAAACTGTTTTTT.

On this clonotype: This may be a read error: a much more frequent sequence differs by one nucleotide. This chain joins TRBV24-1 and TRBJ2-7; no definite D call. Trimming stripped 11 bases from V and 5 bases from J, with 15 bases between. CDR3 length: 12 residues. Germline values: CDR1 KGHDR, CDR2 SFDVKD. The CDR3 is CASSHPLDEQYF. The CDR3 nucleotides are TGTGCCAGCAGCCACCCGTTGGACGAGCAGTACTTC.

This clonotype was detected ten times or more. J is TRBJ2-5 and V is TRBV7-9; 11 nucleotides agree with TRBD2. CDR1 is SEHNR, CDR2 FQNEAQ, per germline (reference sequence). The length of the CDR3 is 17 residues. V shed 6 bases, J shed 1 base, and the junction held 10 bases outside the gene matches. CDR3 protein: CASRPRFLAGGQETQYF. The CDR3 region has the DNA TGTGCCAGCAGGCCCCGGTTTCTAGCGGGGGGCCAAGAGACCCAGTACTTC.

At least ten counts were recorded for this clonotype. The CDR3 loop reads CASSLGLPGEKLFF. The CDR3 coding sequence is TGTGCCAGCAGCTTAGGGCTGCCCGGAGAAAAACTGTTTTTT. The rearrangement joins TRBV7-9 to TRBJ1-4, with unresolved D. CDR3 length: 14 amino acids. V lost 1 base and J 8 bases, leaving 11 bases between the germline ends. Germline V lookup: CDR1 SEHNR, CDR2 FQNEAQ (reference sequence).

This clonotype was observed at least ten times. The rearrangement links TRBV25-1 to TRBJ2-7; D perhaps matches TRBD1 (5 bases). Germline assignment: CDR1 MGHDK and CDR2 SYGVNS. This CDR3 has 13 amino acids. Trimming stripped 5 bases from V and 6 bases from J, with 14 bases between. The CDR3 DNA follows: TGTGCCAGCAGTCTTGCAGGGTCGGCCGAGCAGTACTTC. Translated: CASSLAGSAEQYF.

The CDR3 bases are TGTGCCAGCAGGGTAGGGACCCTCTATGGCTACACCTTC. It encodes CASRVGTLYGYTF. The chain is built from TRBV28 and TRBJ1-2, with D perhaps TRBD1 (5 bases). The CDR3 is 13 amino acids. The ends were cut back, 6 bases at V and 4 bases at J, with 12 bases in the middle. Germline lookup yields CDR1 MDHEN and CDR2 SYDVKM.

In the case of this clonotype: A read error may account for a junction end that differs from germline. This chain links TRBV7-7 with TRBJ2-7; TRBD1 aligns across 9 bases. CDR1 and CDR2 (germline): SSHAT, FNYEAQ (reference sequence). This CDR3 comprises 18 residues. CDR3 in amino acids: CASSHGGRGTGTLHEQYF. The CDR3 DNA follows: TGCGCCAGCAGCCACGGTGGTAGAGGGACAGGGACTCTCCACGAGCAGTACTTC.

About this clonotype itself: This may be a read error, as it is one base from a much larger clone. The chain uses TRBV19 and TRBJ1-3; the D gene is possibly TRBD1 (6 bases). CDR1 is LNHDA and CDR2 is SQIVND in the germline V gene (reference sequence). With 7 bases removed from V and 0 bases from J, the gap between germline ends came to 16 bases. CDR3 length: 16 amino acids. DNA of the CDR3: TGTGCCAGTAATACATCGACAGGCGGCTCTGGAAACACCATATATTTT. Translating it yields CASNTSTGGSGNTIYF.

CDR3 nucleotides: TGCAGTGCAACTCTAGCGGGAGACTCCTACGAGCAGTACTTC. It yields the protein CSATLAGDSYEQYF. J is TRBJ2-7 and V is TRBV20-1, with 10 bases fitting TRBD2. J was trimmed by 0 bases and V by 6 bases; bases with no gene match: 5. Germline assignment: CDR1 DFQATT and CDR2 SNEGSKA (reference sequence). CDR3 length equals 14 residues.

This clonotype was seen at least ten times. The chain has TRBV5-6 and TRBJ1-5; 9 nucleotides agree with TRBD1. V lost 0 bases and J lost 7; bases outside the gene matches: 8. The germline V gene has CDR1 SGHDT and CDR2 YYEEEE. This CDR3 spans 16 amino acids. The DNA of the CDR3 is TGTGCCAGCAGCTTGGTCTCGGGGACAGGGAGGCAGCCCCAGCATTTT. Translation: CASSLVSGTGRQPQHF.

This clonotype was counted at least ten times. J is TRBJ1-2 and V is TRBV19; the D is unclear. The CDR3 totals 12 residues. Germline V gene sequence: CDR1 LNHDA, CDR2 SQIVND (reference sequence). V lost 0 bases, J lost 7 bases, and 6 bases lay in between. CDR3 DNA: TGTGCCAGTAGTATAGATGGTTTTGGCTACACCTTC. Translated: CASSIDGFGYTF. Combining the CDR3 with reference TRBV19 and TRBJ1-2 gives the whole variable domain DGGITQSPKYLFRKEGQNVTLSCEQNLNHDAMYWYRQDPGQGLRLIYYSQIVNDFQKGDIAEGYSVSREKKESFPLTVTSAQKNPTAFYLCASSIDGFGYTFGSGTRLTVV.

The V call is TRBV10-3, the J call TRBJ1-3, with 7 bases that match TRBD1. This CDR3 is built from 16 residues. Trimming cost V 1 base and J 1 base; bases outside gene matches: 4. Germline V CDR1 and CDR2: ENHRY, SYGVKD. CDR3 residues: CAISELGDRSGNTIYF. CDR3 nucleotide sequence: TGTGCCATCAGTGAGTTAGGGGACAGATCTGGAAACACCATATATTTT.

Concerning this clonotype itself: The junction and the germline gene differ at one end; a read error may be behind it. The rearrangement links TRBV20-1 to TRBJ2-2, with D possibly matching TRBD2 (7 bases). CDR1 DFQATT and CDR2 SNEGSKA come from the germline V gene (reference sequence). The CDR3 contains 14 residues. CDR3 DNA sequence: TGCAGTGCTAGGCCCCCCGGGACACCGCGGGAGATGTTTTTT. Encoded protein: CSARPPGTPREMFF.

The chain employs TRBV7-9 and TRBJ2-5; D possibly corresponds to TRBD1 (7 bases). Germline V gene sequence: CDR1 SEHNR, CDR2 FQNEAQ (reference sequence). This CDR3 is 17 amino acids long. Trimming cost V 5 bases and J 0 bases, with 19 bases left between them. CDR3 region: CASSPRARGAYQETQYF. The CDR3 nucleotides read TGTGCCAGCAGCCCCCGAGCCAGGGGGGCCTACCAAGAGACCCAGTACTTC.

This clonotype was seen at least ten times. The chain recombines TRBV20-1 with TRBJ1-5; 8 bases line up with TRBD1. Per germline, CDR1 DFQATT and CDR2 SNEGSKA (reference sequence). CDR3 length: 13 amino acids. The CDR3 sequence: CSGSTGGNQPQHF. The CDR3 DNA is TGCAGCGGGTCGACAGGGGGCAATCAGCCCCAGCATTTT.

This clonotype was found many times. The V gene is TRBV2, the J gene TRBJ2-5; 9 positions agree with TRBD1. V shed 5 bases, J shed 4 bases, and the junction held 8 bases outside the gene matches. Germline CDR1 SNHLY, CDR2 FYNNEI. There are 15 residues in the CDR3. The CDR3 here is CASSPPGTGSETQYF. CDR3 sequence (DNA): TGTGCCAGCAGTCCGCCCGGGACAGGGTCAGAGACCCAGTACTTC.

In its sample, this clonotype was seen once. This chain joins TRBV10-3 and TRBJ2-7; TRBD2 might be the D (6 bases). CDR1 ENHRY and CDR2 SYGVKD come from the germline V gene. The V gene lost 6 bases and the J gene lost 4 bases, with 25 bases spanning the gap. This CDR3 is built from 17 residues. In DNA, the CDR3 is TGTGCCATCAGCGTTGACGGCGCACTAGCTCAAGGATACGAGCAGTACTTC. Residues: CAISVDGALAQGYEQYF.

In its sample, this clonotype was seen many times. The chain uses TRBV7-8 and TRBJ1-1, with no clear D. This CDR3 contains 14 residues. V gave up 5 bases and J gave up 3 bases, with 13 bases separating them. Germline values: CDR1 SGHVS, CDR2 FQNEAQ. CDR3 DNA: TGTGCCAGCAGCAAAGGGCTATTGGACACTGAAGCTTTCTTT. Translating gives CASSKGLLDTEAFF.

At least ten counts were recorded for this clonotype. The chain joins TRBV9 to TRBJ2-7; the match to TRBD1 covers 9 bases. The V and J ends lost 0 bases and 6 bases, in that order; junction bases with no gene match: 7. CDR3 length: 15 amino acids. The germline V gene encodes CDR1 SGDLS and CDR2 YYNGEE. The CDR3: CASSVVPGQGAEQYF. The CDR3 DNA follows: TGTGCCAGCAGCGTAGTGCCGGGACAGGGAGCCGAGCAGTACTTC.

This clonotype came up many times. The chain recombines TRBV20-1 with TRBJ1-6; 9 positions agree with TRBD1. The V gene's germline CDR1 is DFQATT and CDR2 SNEGSKA (reference sequence). CDR3 length: 13 amino acids. The junction had 4 bases not matched to a gene; V was cut back by 6 bases and J by 7 bases. The CDR3 region has the DNA TGCAGTGCCAAGGACAGGGGAAATTCACCCCTCCACTTT. This translates into CSAKDRGNSPLHF.

In this sample, this clonotype turned up many times. The genes are TRBV5-6 and TRBJ2-2, with D hard to call. The CDR3 is 13 residues long. V was cut by 4 bases and J by 3 bases, with 7 bases left in between. Germline CDR1 SGHDT, CDR2 YYEEEE. The CDR3 DNA follows: TGTGCCAGCAGCCCTGAATACACCGGGGAGCTGTTTTTT. Its protein product is CASSPEYTGELFF. Based on the CDR3 plus reference TRBV5-6 and TRBJ2-2, the full variable domain is DAGVTQSPTHLIKTRGQQVTLRCSPKSGHDTVSWYQQALGQGPQFIFQYYEEEERQRGNFPDRFSGHQFPNYSSELNVNALLLGDSALYLCASSPEYTGELFFGEGSRLTVL.

The gene calls are TRBV5-6 and TRBJ1-2; 8 bases line up with TRBD1. V was pared by 6 bases and J by 10 bases, with 17 bases of the junction left unmatched. Per the germline V gene, CDR1 is SGHDT and CDR2 is YYEEEE. This CDR3 spans 15 amino acids. The CDR3: CASNLSRQGTVFYTF. The DNA for the CDR3 is TGTGCCAGCAACCTTAGCAGACAGGGGACAGTGTTCTACACCTTC.